This T cell receptor beta chain was sequenced in a study of cytotoxic CD8 clonotypes in ibrutinib-treated CLL. As for the study in general: Mean per-sample yields comprised about 280,000 productive templates and 94,082 productive rearrangements. Study findings and constraints: Public clonotypes, found uncommonly, either contracted or stayed stable on treatment. Measured clonality at baseline was greater than in age-matched healthy donors and tracked with circulating CD8+ T-cell counts. Timing of sampling differed between sustained-remission and progressing patients.

Note on this clone: Its antigen is not known.

There are 15 residues in the CDR3. Trimming took off 3 bases at V and 5 bases at J, with 16 bases between the two ends. CDR1 GTSNPN and CDR2 SVGIG come from the germline V gene (reference sequence). Profiling relied on immunoSEQ multiplex PCR, and the TCRdb table lists in-frame clones only, not all of them. This table has under 300,000 clones, under 75% appearing once. The clonotype was recovered from a human donor with chronic lymphocytic leukemia. The source material was PBMCs, sampled after 24 months of ibrutinib treatment. This chain links TRBV30 with TRBJ1-4; D possibly corresponds to TRBD1 (5 bases). CDR3 nucleotides: TGTGCCTGGAGCCTCGGTGCAGGGCAGAATGAAAAACTGTTTTTT. Translated: CAWSLGAGQNEKLFF. Using reference TRBV30 and TRBJ1-4 for the parts outside the CDR3, the full variable domain is SQTIHQWPATLVQPVGSPLSLECTVEGTSNPNLYWYRQAAGRGLQLLFYSVGIGQISSEVPQNLSASRPQDRQFILSSKKLLLSDSGFYLCAWSLGAGQNEKLFFGSGTQLSVL.